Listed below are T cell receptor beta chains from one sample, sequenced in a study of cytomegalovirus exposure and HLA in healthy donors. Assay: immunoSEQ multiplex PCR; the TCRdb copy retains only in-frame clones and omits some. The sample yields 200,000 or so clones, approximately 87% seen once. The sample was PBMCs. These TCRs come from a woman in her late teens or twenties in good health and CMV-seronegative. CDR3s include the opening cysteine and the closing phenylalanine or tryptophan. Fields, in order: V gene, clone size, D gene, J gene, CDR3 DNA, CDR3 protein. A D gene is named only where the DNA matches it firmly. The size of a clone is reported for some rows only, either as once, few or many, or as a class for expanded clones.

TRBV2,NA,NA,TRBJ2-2,TGTGCCAGCACTCTCGGACCCACCGGGGAGCTGTTTTTT,CASTLGPTGELFF
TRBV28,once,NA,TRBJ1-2,TGTGCCAGCAGTGGGCCCAGGTACGGCTACACCTTC,CASSGPRYGYTF
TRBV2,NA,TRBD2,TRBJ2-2,TGTGCCAGCAGTGGTCAAGCGGGACGGACCGGGGAGCTGTTTTTT,CASSGQAGRTGELFF
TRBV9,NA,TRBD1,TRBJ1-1,TGTGCCAGCAGCACGGACAGGGGCCCCAGCGCTGAAGCTTTCTTT,CASSTDRGPSAEAFF
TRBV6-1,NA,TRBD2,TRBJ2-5,TGTGCCACCACTAGCGGGAGACAGACCCAGTACTTC,CATTSGRQTQYF
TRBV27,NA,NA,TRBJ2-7,TGTGCCAGCAAAACAGGCTCCTACGAGCAGTACTTC,CASKTGSYEQYF
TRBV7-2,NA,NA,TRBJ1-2,TGTGCCAGCAGCCCCTCGACGGGGGAGGTGGACTATGGCTACACCTTC,CASSPSTGEVDYGYTF
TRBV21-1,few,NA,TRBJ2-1,TGTGCCAGCAGCAAAGTTGGGGGTTTTTCCTACAATGAGCAGTTCTTC,CASSKVGGFSYNEQFF
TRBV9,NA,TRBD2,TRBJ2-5,TGTGCCAACTCGATCGCCGGGACTAGCGGGGAAGAGACCCAGTACTTC,CANSIAGTSGEETQYF
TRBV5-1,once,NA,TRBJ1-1,TGCGCCAGCAGCTCCGCATGGTCGAACACTGAAGCTTTCTTT,CASSSAWSNTEAFF
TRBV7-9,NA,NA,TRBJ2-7,TGTGCCAGCAGCTTATCGGTCGGCGGCCCCTACGAGCAGTACTTC,CASSLSVGGPYEQYF
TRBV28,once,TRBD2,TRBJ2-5,TGTGCCAGCAGTTTAATCGCGGGAGGGCCGCGAGAGACCCAGTACTTC,CASSLIAGGPRETQYF
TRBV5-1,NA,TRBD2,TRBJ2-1,TGCGCCAGCAGCTTGAGAAGCGGGAGGGCCCTCTACAATGAGCAGTTCTTC,CASSLRSGRALYNEQFF
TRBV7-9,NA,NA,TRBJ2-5,TGTGCCAGCAGCTTAACAAGTTTGGGGCAAGAGACCCAGTACTTC,CASSLTSLGQETQYF
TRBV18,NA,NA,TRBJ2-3,TGTGCCAGCTCACCGCCCGCCCCTAGCGATACGCAGTATTTT,CASSPPAPSDTQYF
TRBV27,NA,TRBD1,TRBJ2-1,TGTGCCAGCAGTAAAACAGGGGTCGCCTACAATGAGCAGTTCTTC,CASSKTGVAYNEQFF
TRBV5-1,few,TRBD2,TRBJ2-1,TGCGCCAGCAGCTCCGGGACTAGATCTCTCAATGAGCAGTTCTTC,CASSSGTRSLNEQFF
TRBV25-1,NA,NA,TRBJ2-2,TGTGCCAGCACCTCGGACAGTCGGTGGGAGCTGTTTTTT,CASTSDSRWELFF
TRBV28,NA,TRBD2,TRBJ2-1,TGTGCCAGCAGCGGGCGGGAGGGTGGCAATGAGCAGTTCTTC,CASSGREGGNEQFF
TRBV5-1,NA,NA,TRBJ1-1,TGCGCCAGCAGCTTAGACCCTAGGGTGAACACTGAAGCTTTCTTT,CASSLDPRVNTEAFF
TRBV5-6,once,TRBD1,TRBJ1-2,TGTGCCAGCCTGACAGGGGGTAACTATGGCTACACCTTC,CASLTGGNYGYTF
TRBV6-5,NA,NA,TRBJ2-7,TGTGCCAGCAAGGGGGACGAGCAGTACTTC,CASKGDEQYF
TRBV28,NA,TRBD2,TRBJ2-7,TGTGCCAGCACGAGACTAGGGAGGGGAGGGAAATCCTACGAGCAGTACTTC,CASTRLGRGGKSYEQYF
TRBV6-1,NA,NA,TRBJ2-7,TGTGCCAGCAGAGACGCGGGCAGATCTCCCTACGAGCAGTACTTC,CASRDAGRSPYEQYF
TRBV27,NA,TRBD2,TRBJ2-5,TGTGCCAGCAGTTTAGGCCTAGCGGGAGTTGGAGAGACCCAGTACTTC,CASSLGLAGVGETQYF
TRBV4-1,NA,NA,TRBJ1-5,TGCGCCAGCAGCCAAGATCCGGGGCAAGGCGGCAATCAGCCCCAGCATTTT,CASSQDPGQGGNQPQHF
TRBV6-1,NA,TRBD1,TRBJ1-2,TGTGCCAGCAGTGATCGTGACAGGGGGCGTTTTTGGTATGGCTACACCTTC,CASSDRDRGRFWYGYTF
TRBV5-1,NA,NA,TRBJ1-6,TGCGCCAGCAGCCCCACAGTCCGGGCGAGGAATTCACCCCTCCACTTT,CASSPTVRARNSPLHF
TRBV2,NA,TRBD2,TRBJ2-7,TGTGCCAGCCAGAGCGGGGTCCCCTCCTACGAGCAGTACTTC,CASQSGVPSYEQYF